This T cell receptor (beta chain) was identified in a study of kidney transplant recipient with SARS-CoV-2 infection (dated by TCRdb to about 2021). The data were produced on an Illumina MiSeq. The peripheral T cell repertoire was profiled for human TCRbeta genes. The paper's processing steps were these. Beta-binomial modelling was used to test for differences in clonotype abundance while accounting for variability over time. Expanded clonotypes were checked against the ImmuneCODE reference database of SARS-CoV-2-associated TCRs and mapped to regions of the viral genome. Additional analyses of the repertoire looked at TRBV gene usage, CDR3 length, CDR3 amino acid overlap between time points, clonotype abundance distributions and Jaccard similarity. TCRdb redid the processing of the public reads, applying fastp at Q25 and MiXCR, and retained in-frame beta chains. For every CDR3 protein sequence, its rows merge into one entry that carries the most common genes and DNA. In this record, the V and J calls reflect TCRdb's handling and not the investigators' own analysis. This sample gives approximately 250,000 distinct CDR3 sequences in total; 25% to 35% of them show up just once. Roughly 7% of the sample comes from the top ten.

The germline V and J ends show losses of 4 bases and 9 bases respectively, and no gene match explains 14 bases of the junction. Taken from cysteine to phenylalanine, the CDR3 has 17 residues. Kept here is only the CDR3 DNA, which spans 51 bases and is read in frame from base 1. The germline V gene provides CDR1 MNHEY and CDR2 SVGEGT. This clonotype showed up many times. Its antigen target is currently unknown. No clone much larger than this one lies a single base away; base qualities are absent. Reading the label with the study, this specimen's time point is: pre-pandemic baseline sample and day 111 after first positive SARS-CoV-2 test.

The chain couples TRBV6-2 or TRBV6-3 to TRBJ2-1, and 11 bases in between align with TRBD1. This clonotype was sampled from a male patient in his thirties who had COVID-19 and was a kidney transplant recipient. Following transplantation, T cells from the graft donor may be among those present. The specimen comprised a blood sample, sampled at baseline and on day 111 from a kidney transplant recipient. The CDR3 protein: CASSFVKWTGGKGEQFF. The bases are TGTGCCAGCAGTTTCGTGAAATGGACAGGGGGCAAGGGTGAGCAGTTCTTC.